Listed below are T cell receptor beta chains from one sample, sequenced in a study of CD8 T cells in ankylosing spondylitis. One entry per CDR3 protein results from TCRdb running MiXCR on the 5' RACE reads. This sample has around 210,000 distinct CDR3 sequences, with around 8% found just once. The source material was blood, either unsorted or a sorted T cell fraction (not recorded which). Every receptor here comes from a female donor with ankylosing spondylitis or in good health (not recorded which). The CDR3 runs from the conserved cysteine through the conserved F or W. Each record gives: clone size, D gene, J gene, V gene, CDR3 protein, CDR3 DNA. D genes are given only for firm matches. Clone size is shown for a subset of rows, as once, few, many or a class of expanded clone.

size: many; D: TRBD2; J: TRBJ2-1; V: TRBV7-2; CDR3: CASSSYLSGRAYNEQFF; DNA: TGTGCCAGCAGCTCCTACCTTAGCGGGAGAGCCTACAATGAGCAGTTCTTC
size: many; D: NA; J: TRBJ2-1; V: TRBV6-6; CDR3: CASSSPLGVGVNEQFF; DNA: TGTGCCAGCAGTTCCCCTTTGGGGGTAGGGGTAAATGAGCAGTTCTTC
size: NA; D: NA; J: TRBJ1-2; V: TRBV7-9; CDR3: CASSGRALGYTF; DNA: TGTGCCAGCAGCGGCAGGGCGTTGGGCTACACCTTC
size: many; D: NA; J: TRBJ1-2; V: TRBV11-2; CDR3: CASTTAKGSYFDGYTF; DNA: TGTGCCAGCACCACCGCAAAAGGATCTTACTTTGACGGCTACACCTTC
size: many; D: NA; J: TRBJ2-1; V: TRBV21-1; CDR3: CASSKEREANLYYNEQFF; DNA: TGTGCCAGCAGCAAAGAGCGGGAGGCAAATTTATACTACAATGAGCAGTTCTTC
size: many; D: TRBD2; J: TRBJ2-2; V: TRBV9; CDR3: CASSVGGGHTGELFF; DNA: TGTGCCAGCAGCGTGGGGGGGGGTCACACCGGGGAGCTGTTTTTT
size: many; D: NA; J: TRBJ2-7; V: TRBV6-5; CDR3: CASSSQLETSREQYF; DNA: TGTGCCAGCAGTTCCCAGCTCGAAACCTCTAGGGAGCAGTACTTC
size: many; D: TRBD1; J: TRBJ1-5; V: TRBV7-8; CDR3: CASSPHTGTGSNQPQHF; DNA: TGTGCCAGCAGCCCACACACCGGGACAGGGAGCAATCAGCCCCAGCATTTT
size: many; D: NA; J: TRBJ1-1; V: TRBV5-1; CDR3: CASSLDREGMNTEAFF; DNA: TGCGCCAGCAGCTTGGACAGGGAAGGCATGAACACTGAAGCTTTCTTT
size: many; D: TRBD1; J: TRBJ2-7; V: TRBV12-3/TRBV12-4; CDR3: CASSRNLDRAVYEQYF; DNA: TGTGCCAGCAGCCGCAACCTGGACAGGGCTGTGTACGAGCAGTACTTC
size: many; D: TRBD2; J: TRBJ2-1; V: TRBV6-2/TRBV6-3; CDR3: CASSLAGADAGSEQFF; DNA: TGTGCCAGCAGTTTAGCGGGAGCGGATGCTGGTAGTGAGCAGTTCTTC
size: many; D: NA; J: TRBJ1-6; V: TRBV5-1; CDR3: CASSGGPRDLHF; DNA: TGCGCCAGCAGCGGCGGACCCCGTGACCTCCACTTT
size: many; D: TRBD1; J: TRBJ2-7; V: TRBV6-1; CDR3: CASSTGGSYEQYF; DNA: TGTGCCAGCAGTACAGGGGGATCCTACGAGCAGTACTTC
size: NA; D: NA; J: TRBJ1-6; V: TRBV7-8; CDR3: CASSPNPSGSYNSPLHF; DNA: TGTGCCAGCAGCCCCAATCCTTCGGGCTCCTATAATTCACCCCTCCACTTT
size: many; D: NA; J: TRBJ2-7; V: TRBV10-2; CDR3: CASGRGREQYF; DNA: TGCGCCAGCGGCAGGGGCCGCGAGCAGTACTTC
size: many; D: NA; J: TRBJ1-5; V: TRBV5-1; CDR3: CASSPGTDALPQHF; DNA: TGCGCCAGCAGCCCTGGGACGGACGCTTTGCCCCAGCATTTT
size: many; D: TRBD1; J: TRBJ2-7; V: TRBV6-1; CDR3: CASSAEGQSYEQYF; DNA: TGTGCCAGCAGTGCCGAGGGACAGTCCTACGAGCAGTACTTC
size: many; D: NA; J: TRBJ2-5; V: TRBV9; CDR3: CASSVVQGGQETQYF; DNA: TGTGCCAGCAGCGTAGTCCAGGGTGGGCAAGAGACCCAGTACTTC
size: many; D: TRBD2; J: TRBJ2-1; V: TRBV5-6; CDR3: CASSLVGLAGVREQFF; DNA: TGTGCCAGCAGCTTGGTAGGACTAGCGGGAGTAAGGGAGCAGTTCTTC
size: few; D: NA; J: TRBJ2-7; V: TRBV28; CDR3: CASSMDRSSYEQYF; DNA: TGTGCCAGCAGTATGGACCGTAGCTCCTACGAGCAGTACTTC
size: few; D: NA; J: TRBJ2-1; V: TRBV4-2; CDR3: CASSESGVEQFF; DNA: TGTGCCAGCAGTGAATCGGGAGTTGAGCAGTTCTTC
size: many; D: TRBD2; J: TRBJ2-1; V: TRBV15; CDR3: CATSRDGAGGEKFF; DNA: TGTGCCACCAGCAGAGATGGTGCGGGAGGGGAAAAGTTCTTC
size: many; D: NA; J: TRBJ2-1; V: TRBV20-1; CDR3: CSATPRAGSSYNEQFF; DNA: TGCAGTGCTACCCCGAGAGCCGGTAGCTCCTACAATGAGCAGTTCTTC
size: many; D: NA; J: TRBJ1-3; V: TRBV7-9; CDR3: CASRGSLGNTIYF; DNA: TGTGCCAGCAGGGGCTCCCTTGGAAACACCATATATTTT
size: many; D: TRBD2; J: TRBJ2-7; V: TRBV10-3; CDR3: CAISDTSGRYEQYF; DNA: TGTGCCATCAGTGATACTAGCGGGAGATACGAGCAGTACTTC
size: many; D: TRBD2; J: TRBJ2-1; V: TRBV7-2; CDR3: CASSLGGDEQFF; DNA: TGTGCCAGCAGCTTGGGGGGGGATGAGCAGTTCTTC
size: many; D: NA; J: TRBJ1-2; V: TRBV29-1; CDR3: CSVEDLREAIGYTF; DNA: TGCAGCGTTGAAGATCTTAGGGAGGCCATTGGCTACACCTTC
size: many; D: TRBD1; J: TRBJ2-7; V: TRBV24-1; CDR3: CAPTSRQGADEQYF; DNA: TGTGCCCCCACCAGCAGGCAGGGGGCTGACGAGCAGTACTTC
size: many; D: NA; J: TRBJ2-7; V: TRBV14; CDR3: CASSQTWGRQYEQYF; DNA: TGTGCCAGCAGCCAAACATGGGGGCGGCAATACGAGCAGTACTTC
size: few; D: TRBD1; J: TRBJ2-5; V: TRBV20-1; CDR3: CSVAQRGGLETQYF; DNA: TGCAGTGTCGCCCAGCGAGGGGGCTTAGAGACCCAGTACTTC
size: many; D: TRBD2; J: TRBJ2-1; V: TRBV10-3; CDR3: CAISGWTSGQILGNEQFF; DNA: TGTGCCATCAGTGGTTGGACTAGCGGCCAAATCTTGGGAAATGAGCAGTTCTTC
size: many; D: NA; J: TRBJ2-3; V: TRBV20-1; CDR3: CSARRTGTDTQYF; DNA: TGCAGTGCCCGACGGACGGGCACAGATACGCAGTATTTT
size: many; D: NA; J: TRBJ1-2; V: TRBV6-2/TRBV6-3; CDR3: CASSPQGYYGYTF; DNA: TGTGCCAGCAGTCCACAGGGATACTATGGCTACACCTTC
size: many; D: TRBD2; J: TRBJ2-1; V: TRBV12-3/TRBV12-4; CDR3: CASSSPLAGGDVWGNEQFF; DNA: TGTGCCAGCAGTTCCCCGTTAGCGGGAGGGGACGTTTGGGGCAATGAGCAGTTCTTC
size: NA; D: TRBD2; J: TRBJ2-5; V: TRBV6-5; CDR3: CASSWTSAQETQYF; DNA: TGTGCCAGCAGTTGGACTAGCGCCCAAGAGACCCAGTACTTC
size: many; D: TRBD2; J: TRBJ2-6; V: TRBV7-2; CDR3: CASSLVGGRSGANVLTF; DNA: TGTGCCAGCAGCTTAGTCGGCGGGAGGAGTGGGGCCAACGTCCTGACTTTC
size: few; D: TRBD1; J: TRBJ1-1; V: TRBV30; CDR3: CAWETGTNTEAFF; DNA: TGTGCCTGGGAGACAGGGACGAACACTGAAGCTTTCTTT
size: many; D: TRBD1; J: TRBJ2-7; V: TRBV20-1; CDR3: CSAQDRAYEQYF; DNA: TGCAGTGCCCAGGACAGGGCCTACGAGCAGTACTTC
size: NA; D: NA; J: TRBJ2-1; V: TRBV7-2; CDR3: CASSPPGLHFLEQFF; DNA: TGTGCCAGCAGCCCCCCGGGACTCCATTTCCTTGAGCAGTTCTTC
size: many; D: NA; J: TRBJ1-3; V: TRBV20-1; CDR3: CSADDSSGNTIYF; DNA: TGCAGTGCTGATGACAGTTCTGGAAACACCATATATTTT
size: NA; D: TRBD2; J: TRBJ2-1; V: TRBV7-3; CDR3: CASSPRTSGMGEQFF; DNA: TGTGCCAGCAGCCCTCGGACTAGCGGGATGGGTGAGCAGTTCTTC
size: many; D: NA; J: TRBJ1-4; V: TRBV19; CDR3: CASRARGSGEKLFF; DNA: TGTGCCAGTAGGGCCAGGGGCAGCGGTGAAAAACTGTTTTTT
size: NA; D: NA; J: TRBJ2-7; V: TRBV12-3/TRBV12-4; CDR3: CTICLILGPRGSYEQYF; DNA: TGTACCATCTGCCTAATATTGGGACCAAGAGGTTCCTACGAGCAGTACTTC
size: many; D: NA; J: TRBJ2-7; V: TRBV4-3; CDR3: CASSQVRPSTTDEQYF; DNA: TGCGCCAGCAGCCAAGTTCGCCCGAGTACCACCGACGAGCAGTACTTC
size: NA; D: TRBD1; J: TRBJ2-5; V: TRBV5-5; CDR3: CASSHTWDRDQETQYF; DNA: TGTGCCAGCAGCCATACCTGGGACAGGGACCAAGAGACCCAGTACTTC
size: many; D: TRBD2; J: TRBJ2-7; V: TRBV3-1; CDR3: CASSQKRLAGAEGEQYF; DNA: TGTGCCAGCAGCCAAAAACGACTAGCGGGAGCCGAGGGCGAGCAGTACTTC
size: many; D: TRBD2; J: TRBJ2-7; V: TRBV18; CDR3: CASSPASGSYEQYF; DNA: TGTGCCAGCTCACCAGCTAGCGGCTCCTACGAGCAGTACTTC
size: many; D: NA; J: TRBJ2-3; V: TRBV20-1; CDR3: CRLGGYTDTQYF; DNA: TGCAGATTAGGGGGGTACACAGATACGCAGTATTTT
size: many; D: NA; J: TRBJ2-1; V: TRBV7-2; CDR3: CASSSPNNMGEQFF; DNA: TGTGCCAGCAGCTCCCCGAACAACATGGGTGAGCAGTTCTTC
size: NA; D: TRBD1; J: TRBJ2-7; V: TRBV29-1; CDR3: CSLPHGMTGSYEQYF; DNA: TGCAGCCTTCCCCATGGAATGACAGGGTCCTACGAGCAGTACTTC